This TCR beta chain originates from a study of long-term antiretroviral therapy in people with HIV. Broader study findings: HIV repertoires had narrower CDR3 length ranges than controls.

Germline V gene sequence: CDR1 SGHNT, CDR2 YYREEE (reference sequence). V lost 5 bases, J lost 4 bases, and 12 bases stayed unmatched. The CDR3 sequence is 17 residues long. For this clone: Its antigen is not known.

A v3.0 immunoSEQ assay was performed at survey level. The protocol was immunoSEQ multiplex PCR, while the TCRdb copy is restricted to in-frame clones and leaves out a portion. Of roughly 44,000 clones in the sample, about 95% were seen once. Treated in the United States were all of the participants with HIV. The rearrangement links TRBV5-4 to TRBJ2-3, with 11 positions matching TRBD2. The sequence derives from a woman in her fifties or sixties with HIV. The sample consisted of unsorted PBMCs, taken 3.7 years after starting antiretroviral therapy. This CDR3 is CASSRVGLAGGADTQYF. The CDR3 DNA follows: TGTGCCAGCAGTCGCGTAGGACTAGCGGGTGGCGCAGATACGCAGTATTTT. The full variable domain, in which reference TRBV5-4 and TRBJ2-3 provide the parts outside the CDR3, is ETGVTQSPTHLIKTRGQQVTLRCSSQSGHNTVSWYQQALGQGPQFIFQYYREEENGRGNFPPRFSGLQFPNYSSELNVNALELDDSALYLCASSRVGLAGGADTQYFGPGTRLTVL.